This T cell receptor beta chain came from a study of blood T cell repertoires in COVID-19. Study details: Donors in the United States, Italy and Spain gave samples during acute or convalescent COVID-19. T cells, B-cell-depleted T cells, or PBMCs supplied cDNA or gDNA.

Authors' methods: Nucleated cell counts were estimated from reference gene primer amplification. Measured with immunoSEQ multiplex PCR; TCRdb has only the in-frame clones, and not every one. V and J calls and clone size are those listed in that table; D and trimming were worked out from the DNA. The data show under 300,000 clones, approximately 88% seen once. Those designated as exposed participants met a COVID-19 case within 2 weeks before study entry. The sample comprised PBMCs or T cells enriched from blood (not recorded which). This TCR derives from a woman aged 40 to 50 who had been exposed to COVID-19.

This CDR3 is CASTRDRDGYTF. In nucleotides, the CDR3 is TGTGCCAGCACCCGGGACAGGGATGGCTACACCTTC. The chain is built from TRBV5-6 and TRBJ1-2; 9 nucleotides agree with TRBD1. Germline CDR1 and CDR2: SGHDT and YYEEEE. This CDR3 has 12 residues. The V gene end was trimmed by 6 bases and the J gene end by 6 bases; junction bases not matched to a gene: 3.